The 18 T cell receptor beta chains below were found in one sample sequenced in a study of response to subunit inactivated influenza vaccine. MiXCR, applied by TCRdb to the RT-PCR reads, yields one record per CDR3 protein. This sample has some 600,000 distinct CDR3 sequences, with 13% to 15% found just once. Sequenced here: PBMCs from blood, sampled approximately 15 days before vaccination. These receptors all stem from a man aged 50-60 years who received an inactivated influenza vaccine.

This clonotype came up a few times. The chain couples TRBV6-1 to TRBJ2-5; 9 nucleotides match TRBD1. Germline assignment: CDR1 MNHNS and CDR2 SASEGT. Trimming cost V 4 bases and J 2 bases; bases outside gene matches: 5. The CDR3 totals 15 residues. The CDR3 DNA follows: TGTGCCAGCAGTGTCACGACAGGGGGGCAAGAGACCCAGTACTTC. This gives the protein CASSVTTGGQETQYF.

This clonotype was counted a few times. V usage is TRBV6-1 and J usage is TRBJ2-2; TRBD2 might be the D (7 bases). This CDR3 region has 15 residues. Between the trimmed V and J ends, which lost 8 bases and 2 bases, there was a span of 15 bases. Per the germline V gene, CDR1 is MNHNS and CDR2 is SASEGT. The CDR3 region has the DNA TGTGCCAGCCCAAGGGGGGGACAAAACACCGGGGAGCTGTTTTTT. It specifies CASPRGGQNTGELFF.

This clonotype occurred once. This chain connects TRBV4-1 to TRBJ1-5; perhaps TRBD1 as D (5 bases). The CDR3 sequence is 16 residues long. V was shortened by 4 bases and J by 1 base, with 14 bases between the two germline ends. Germline CDR1 MGHRA, CDR2 YSYEKL. CDR3 sequence (DNA): TGCGCCAGCAGCCCCCTGGGGGGGTTGAGCAATCAGCCCCAGCATTTT. Protein product: CASSPLGGLSNQPQHF.

This clonotype has only a few counts. This chain connects TRBV6-1 to TRBJ2-2; the D is unclear. Trimming removed 3 bases from V and 5 bases from J, with 16 bases in between. The CDR3 has 16 residues. Germline CDR1 reads MNHNS; CDR2 reads SASEGT. CDR3 DNA sequence: TGTGCCAGCAGTGAGGACCCCTACGGAGAAACCGGGGAGCTGTTTTTT. This translates into CASSEDPYGETGELFF.

This clonotype was recorded many times. The V call is TRBV7-2, the J call TRBJ2-1; the D gene is possibly TRBD2 (6 bases). The CDR3 covers 13 residues. Trimming stripped 3 bases from V and 7 bases from J, with 10 bases between. The germline V gene encodes CDR1 SGHTA and CDR2 FQGNSA. CDR3: CASSFSSVNEQFF. The CDR3 DNA is TGTGCCAGCAGCTTTTCTAGCGTGAATGAGCAGTTCTTC.

J is TRBJ2-1 and V is TRBV20-1, with TRBD2 as a possible D gene (5 bases). The CDR3 totals 14 residues. Germline V gene lookup returns CDR1 DFQATT and CDR2 SNEGSKA (reference sequence). V was trimmed by 1 base and J by 5 bases, leaving 12 bases between them. The DNA for the CDR3 is TGCAGTGCTAGAGGTCTCCGGGGAGACAATGAGCAGTTCTTC. It yields the protein CSARGLRGDNEQFF.

The CDR3 DNA reads as TGTGCCAGCAGCTTGAGTCTAGCCACAGATACGCAGTATTTT. Translated, it gives CASSLSLATDTQYF. This rearrangement joins TRBV5-8 to TRBJ2-3; D may be TRBD2 (5 bases). Deletions cut 1 base from V and 2 bases from J, with 8 bases between. The CDR3 consists of 14 residues. CDR1 and CDR2 from the germline V gene are SGHTS and YDEGEE.

The table lists this clonotype with a few counts. V gene TRBV20-1 combines with J gene TRBJ2-3, with D perhaps TRBD1 (5 bases). CDR3 length: 14 residues. Germline V gene data show CDR1 as DFQATT and CDR2 as SNEGSKA (reference sequence). Trimming shortened V by 3 bases and J by 2 bases, and 12 bases separated the two germline ends. CDR3: CSASDRTYTDTQYF. The CDR3 region has the DNA TGCAGTGCTAGTGACCGGACATACACAGATACGCAGTATTTT.

The chain recombines TRBV6-1 with TRBJ2-3; possible D gene TRBD1, 6 bases. This CDR3 contains 15 residues. Deletions cut 4 bases from V and 0 bases from J, with 11 bases between. Germline V CDR1 and CDR2: MNHNS, SASEGT. CDR3 sequence reads: CASSVDRFSTDTQYF. CDR3 coding DNA: TGTGCCAGCAGTGTTGACAGGTTCAGCACAGATACGCAGTATTTT.

J is TRBJ2-6 and V is TRBV28, with 7 bases matching TRBD1. Germline CDR1 MDHEN, CDR2 SYDVKM. The CDR3 runs to 16 residues. J was trimmed by 0 bases and V by 3 bases; bases with no gene match: 2. CDR3 in amino acids: CASSLDRFSGANVLTF. The CDR3, as DNA: TGTGCCAGCAGTTTGGACAGGTTCTCTGGGGCCAACGTCCTGACTTTC.

A few counts support this clonotype. The gene calls are TRBV28 and TRBJ2-7; D gene unclear. The CDR3 is made up of 13 amino acids. In germline, CDR1 is MDHEN, CDR2 SYDVKM. V was shortened by 3 bases and J by 2 bases, with 8 bases between the two germline ends. The CDR3 spells CASSFYRTYEQYF. CDR3 DNA: TGTGCCAGCAGTTTCTACAGAACCTACGAGCAGTACTTC.

This clonotype was seen more than once but under ten times. The CDR3 nucleotides are TGCGCCAGCAGCCAAGGTAATACAGGTTACTCTGGGGCCAACGTCCTGACTTTC. Its protein product is CASSQGNTGYSGANVLTF. The chain links TRBV4-3 to TRBJ2-6, with D tentatively TRBD1 (5 bases). The CDR3 spans 18 residues. The V gene's germline CDR1 is LGHNA and CDR2 YSLEER. The germline V and J ends were trimmed by 1 base and 0 bases, with 13 bases remaining between them.

This clonotype showed up just a few times. The chain couples TRBV6-2 or TRBV6-3 to TRBJ1-6, with D perhaps matching TRBD1 (5 bases). Germline lookup yields CDR1 MNHEY and CDR2 SVGEGT. The CDR3 loop spans 17 amino acids. Trimming took 3 bases from V and 10 from J, leaving 22 bases between them. The DNA for the CDR3 is TGTGCCAGCAGTTATCCTGATGTGGACACATCGCGATCACCCCTCCACTTT. Translated: CASSYPDVDTSRSPLHF.

V usage is TRBV30 and J usage is TRBJ1-1, with 8 bases aligning to TRBD1. The V gene end was trimmed by 3 bases and the J gene end by 4 bases; junction bases not matched to a gene: 4. The CDR3 length is 13 residues. Germline V CDR1 and CDR2: GTSNPN, SVGIG (reference sequence). The CDR3 loop reads CAWRWTGSTEAFF. For the CDR3, the DNA is TGTGCCTGGAGGTGGACAGGGAGCACTGAAGCTTTCTTT.

The DNA of the CDR3 is TGTGCCAGCAGCTTAGTGGACCAAACGGGTTCTGAGCAGTTCTTC. Translation gives CASSLVDQTGSEQFF. J is TRBJ2-1 and V is TRBV7-2, with D unclear. The CDR3 runs to 15 residues. Germline CDR1 SGHTA, CDR2 FQGNSA. Trimming pared 1 base from V and 9 bases from J, leaving 16 bases between.

The chain links TRBV5-5 to TRBJ2-1, with 8 bases lining up with TRBD2. J gave up 0 bases and V 5 bases, and 4 bases lay outside the gene matches. Germline-derived CDR1 and CDR2 are SGHKS and YYEKEE (reference sequence). The CDR3 totals 15 residues. CDR3 sequence: CASSRTSYSYNEQFF. In DNA, the CDR3 is TGTGCCAGCAGTCGGACTAGCTACTCCTACAATGAGCAGTTCTTC.

The genes are TRBV5-1 and TRBJ2-7, with 10 bases that match TRBD1. V shed 4 bases and J 1 base; nucleotides not matched to a gene: 5. Germline CDR1 and CDR2: SGHRS and YFSETQ. The CDR3 is 15 residues long. The CDR3 sequence is CASSHGGQGSYEQYF. CDR3 in DNA: TGCGCCAGCAGCCATGGGGGACAGGGGTCCTACGAGCAGTACTTC.

The V gene is TRBV5-1, the J gene TRBJ2-3; D ambiguous. The CDR3 covers 11 residues. The germline V gene encodes CDR1 SGHRS and CDR2 YFSETQ. Trimming pared 7 bases from V and 6 bases from J, leaving 9 bases between. The CDR3 sequence is CASRIEDTQYF. The DNA of the CDR3 is TGCGCCAGCCGTATCGAGGATACGCAGTATTTT.